This T cell receptor beta chain came from a study of blood T cell repertoires in COVID-19. The assay was immunoSEQ multiplex PCR, and TCRdb's table has in-frame clones only and misses some. The repertoire has roughly 200,000 clones, 80% to 90% of them found once; the top ten carry 9.5% to 11%. Sequencing was carried out using peripheral blood. This TCR was recovered from a woman in her thirties or forties with COVID-19, enrolled during active disease.

The CDR3 is CASSFPSDSYEQYF. The CDR3 DNA is TGTGCCAGCAGTTTCCCTAGCGACTCCTACGAGCAGTACTTC. This rearrangement joins TRBV28 to TRBJ2-7; D perhaps matches TRBD2 (6 bases). Between the trimmed V and J ends, which lost 3 bases and 0 bases, there was a span of 9 bases. The CDR3 loop spans 14 amino acids. The germline V gene encodes CDR1 MDHEN and CDR2 SYDVKM.